This T cell receptor (beta chain) was identified in a study of T cell responses to AZD1222 COVID-19 vaccine. Points on this clone: Its specificity is not known.

Whether given at about 4 or about 12 weeks, second doses were pooled. The study, taken as a whole, reports: Reportedly, nearly half of unique spike TCRs recognized epitopes outside B.1.351/B.1.1.7 mutations. Repertoire sampling was restricted to post-peak T cell response timepoints. The donor group comprised mostly white British people and more females; the analysis possibly underestimated clonal diversity.

Generated by immunoSEQ multiplex PCR, the TCRdb table keeps only in-frame clones and is missing some. The repertoire holds under 130,000 clones, with approximately 92% as singletons. The CDR3 totals 14 residues. V lost 7 bases, J lost 0 bases, and 6 bases stayed unmatched. Germline-derived CDR1 and CDR2 are ENHRY and SYGVKD. This material consisted of peripheral blood, taken 28 days after the second AZD1222 dose. The chain joins TRBV10-3 to TRBJ2-7; 7 nucleotides line up with TRBD1. The clonotype comes from an adult who received the AZD1222 COVID-19 vaccine. This CDR3 is CAIKPQGSSYEQYF. The CDR3 coding sequence is TGTGCCATCAAACCACAGGGGAGCTCCTACGAGCAGTACTTC.